This TCR beta chain was observed in a study of blood T cell repertoires in COVID-19. Across the whole study: Researchers got acute and convalescent COVID-19 samples from the United States, Italy and Spain. The cDNA or gDNA used as material had been derived from T cells, B-cell-depleted T cells, or PBMCs.

Per the original data handling: Estimated nucleated cell counts came from reference gene primer amplification. The table came from immunoSEQ multiplex PCR; TCRdb's copy has only in-frame clones and leaves some out. D and trimming were read from the DNA, whereas the V and J calls and clone size are those reported in that table. This sample carries around 250,000 clones, roughly 84% of them seen once, and the ten largest clones take about 1.5%. The specimen sequenced was peripheral blood. This TCR was sampled from a woman aged 40 to 49 who had recovered from COVID-19.

The CDR3 spells CASSLQGYSEAFF. The CDR3 bases are TGTGCCAGCAGCCTCCAGGGTTATAGTGAAGCTTTCTTT. The rearrangement links TRBV9 to TRBJ1-1; D may be TRBD1 (5 bases). The germline V gene has CDR1 SGDLS and CDR2 YYNGEE. This CDR3 has 13 residues. The ends were cut back, 4 bases at V and 7 bases at J, with 14 bases in the middle.